These 6 T cell receptor beta chains came from one sample sequenced in a study of T-cell reconstitution after alpha-beta-depleted transplantation in children. It was with unique molecular identifiers that the TCRbeta library was prepared. TCRdb reprocessed the PCR reads via MiXCR and lists one record per CDR3 protein. The table records about 300,000 distinct CDR3 sequences, 10% of them present only once. The source material was PBMCs, sampled before TCRalphabeta/CD19-depleted stem cell transplant. The source is a boy in the first two years of life with acute myeloid leukemia, due to receive a stem cell transplant.

A few counts support this clonotype. The CDR3 reads CASSSFGRTDTQYF. The CDR3 nucleotides read TGCGCCAGCAGCTCATTTGGGCGGACAGATACGCAGTATTTT. This chain joins TRBV5-1 and TRBJ2-3; D remains ambiguous. The CDR3 totals 14 residues. V lost 3 bases and J lost 3, with 11 bases in between. Germline CDR1 reads SGHRS; CDR2 reads YFSETQ. The full variable domain, with the rest looked up from reference TRBV5-1 and TRBJ2-3, is KAGVTQTPRYLIKTRGQQVTLSCSPISGHRSVSWYQQTPGQGLQFLFEYFSETQRNKGNFPGRFSGRQFSNSRSEMNVSTLELGDSALYLCASSSFGRTDTQYFGPGTRLTVL.

Comment on this clonotype: A read error is possible here, since a much larger clone lies one base away. The rearrangement links TRBV4-2 to TRBJ2-1, with 8 nucleotides matching TRBD1. The V and J ends lost 4 bases and 3 bases, in that order; junction bases with no gene match: 5. From germline, CDR1 is LGHNA and CDR2 YNFKEQ. The CDR3 extends over 15 amino acids. The CDR3 region has the DNA TGTGCCAGCAGCCCCCGGGACAGGAGCTACAATGAGCAGTTCTTC. The encoded protein is CASSPRDRSYNEQFF.

This clonotype appeared many times. The chain links TRBV5-5 to TRBJ2-3; TRBD1 or TRBD2 may be the D gene (5 bases each). The germline CDR1 and CDR2 sequences are SGHKS and YYEKEE (reference sequence). Trimming removed 4 bases at V and 4 bases at J, with 13 bases between. The CDR3 spans 14 residues. The CDR3 here is CASSPRGIADTQYF. CDR3 bases: TGTGCCAGCAGCCCGAGGGGAATAGCAGATACGCAGTATTTT.

This clonotype was seen many times. The CDR3 sequence: CASSFRRGSYNSPLHF. CDR3 nucleotide sequence: TGTGCCAGCAGCTTTAGGCGGGGCTCCTATAATTCACCCCTCCACTTT. The chain uses TRBV7-2 and TRBJ1-6, with D hard to call. The V and J ends lost 3 bases and 0 bases respectively, with 9 bases between them. This CDR3 comprises 16 residues. Germline CDR1 and CDR2: SGHTA and FQGNSA. The full variable domain, completed using reference TRBV7-2 and TRBJ1-6, is GAGVSQSPSNKVTEKGKDVELRCDPISGHTALYWYRQSLGQGLEFLIYFQGNSAPDKSGLPSDRFSAERTGGSVSTLTIQRTQQEDSAVYLCASSFRRGSYNSPLHFGNGTRLTVT.

This clonotype showed up many times. In nucleotides, the CDR3 is TGTGCCAGCTCACCCCCTTATTTCTCTGGAAACACCATATATTTT. This sequence encodes CASSPPYFSGNTIYF. The chain uses TRBV18 and TRBJ1-3; D is uncertain. Between the trimmed V and J ends, which lost 3 bases and 0 bases, there was a span of 9 bases. CDR3 length: 15 residues. The germline CDR1 and CDR2 sequences are KGHSH and LQKENI. The full variable domain, with the rest looked up from reference TRBV18 and TRBJ1-3, is NAGVMQNPRHLVRRRGQEARLRCSPMKGHSHVYWYRQLPEEGLKFMVYLQKENIIDESGMPKERFSAEFPKEGPSILRIQQVVRGDSAAYFCASSPPYFSGNTIYFGEGSWLTVV.

This clonotype was seen repeatedly, ten times or more. The CDR3: CASSDTRLAGDNEQFF. The CDR3 coding sequence is TGTGCCAGCAGTGACACAAGACTAGCGGGGGACAATGAGCAGTTCTTC. This chain connects TRBV25-1 to TRBJ2-1, with 12 bases identical to TRBD2. V shed 3 bases and J 5 bases; nucleotides not matched to a gene: 5. Looked up from germline, CDR1 is MGHDK and CDR2 is SYGVNS. CDR3 length: 16 amino acids.